Below are 13 T cell receptor beta chains sequenced from a single sample in a study of technical replicates of blood from a few donors. Assay: immunoSEQ multiplex PCR; the TCRdb copy retains only in-frame clones and omits some. The table has about 93,000 clones, 95% seen once. Specimen: T cells isolated from PBMCs. These receptors all stem from a human donor in good health.

The chain links TRBV5-1 to TRBJ2-4; TRBD2 matches 11 bases. Germline CDR1 and CDR2: SGHRS and YFSETQ. The CDR3 runs to 19 residues. Unmatched junction bases numbered 15, after V lost 4 bases and J lost 3 bases. The CDR3 here is CASSRTLAGEYKVKNIQYF. The CDR3 coding sequence is TGCGCCAGCAGCCGAACACTAGCGGGGGAGTACAAAGTCAAAAACATTCAGTACTTC.

This clone was found once. J is TRBJ1-2 and V is TRBV28, with D unresolved. Trimming removed 6 bases from V and 4 bases from J, with 24 bases in between. The CDR3 runs 17 residues. Germline V CDR1 and CDR2: MDHEN, SYDVKM. The CDR3 loop reads CASSQGGGRRFTYGYTF. CDR3 in DNA: TGTGCCAGCAGCCAAGGAGGAGGGCGAAGATTCACCTATGGCTACACCTTC.

CDR3 nucleotide sequence: TGCGCCAGCAGTGTCCGGGGGGGCGCGAAGCAGCCCCAGCATTTT. Amino acid sequence: CASSVRGGAKQPQHF. The chain joins TRBV4-1 to TRBJ1-5, with a tentative D call TRBD1 (6 bases). Germline assignment: CDR1 MGHRA and CDR2 YSYEKL. Trimming shortened V by 6 bases and J by 7 bases, and 19 bases separated the two germline ends. CDR3 size: 15 residues.

This chain connects TRBV28 to TRBJ1-1; 8 nucleotides match TRBD1. CDR1 is MDHEN and CDR2 is SYDVKM in the germline V gene. The CDR3 loop spans 17 amino acids. With V trimmed by 7 bases and J by 6 bases, 19 bases remained unmatched. CDR3 loop: CASTPRIKGQGIAEAFF. CDR3 bases: TGTGCCAGCACCCCGAGGATTAAAGGACAGGGTATCGCTGAAGCTTTCTTT.

J is TRBJ2-7 and V is TRBV5-4; D may be TRBD2 (6 bases). The CDR3 loop spans 15 amino acids. The germline V and J ends were trimmed by 3 bases and 0 bases, with 13 bases remaining between them. Looked up from germline, CDR1 is SGHNT and CDR2 is YYREEE (reference sequence). In DNA, the CDR3 is TGTGCCAGCAGCTCCGGGAGTCGGAGCTCCTACGAGCAGTACTTC. Translating it yields CASSSGSRSSYEQYF. The full variable domain, its missing parts supplied by reference TRBV5-4 and TRBJ2-7, is ETGVTQSPTHLIKTRGQQVTLRCSSQSGHNTVSWYQQALGQGPQFIFQYYREEENGRGNFPPRFSGLQFPNYSSELNVNALELDDSALYLCASSSGSRSSYEQYFGPGTRLTVT.

Worth noting for this clone: Other DNA sequences in this sample translate to the same CDR3. The chain combines TRBV27 with TRBJ1-5; D remains unclear. This CDR3 region has 14 residues. Germline V gene data show CDR1 as MNHEY and CDR2 as SMNVEV (reference sequence). With 2 bases removed from V and 0 bases from J, the gap between germline ends came to 5 bases. The CDR3 nucleotides are TGTGCCAGCAGTTTACGGGATAGCAATCAGCCCCAGCATTTT. Amino acids: CASSLRDSNQPQHF.

The chain recombines TRBV11-1 with TRBJ2-2, with 9 bases identical to TRBD1. The junction had 12 bases not matched to a gene; V was cut back by 5 bases and J by 5 bases. The CDR3 runs 17 residues. The germline CDR1 and CDR2 sequences are SGHAT and FQDESV (reference sequence). CDR3 protein: CASSLSDRGRLTGELFF. The CDR3 DNA is TGTGCCAGCAGCCTTTCGGACAGGGGAAGATTGACCGGGGAGCTGTTTTTT.

This sequence joins TRBV28 and TRBJ1-5, with D uncertain. The germline V gene encodes CDR1 MDHEN and CDR2 SYDVKM. Trimming left V 3 bases short and J 6 bases short, with 9 bases between. This CDR3 is built from 13 residues. In DNA form, the CDR3 reads TGTGCCAGCAGTTTGATGGGGAGTCAGCCCCAGCATTTT. This codes for CASSLMGSQPQHF.

CDR3 DNA sequence: TGCGCCAGCAGCTCTTTCCAGGCGCAAACCTACAATGAGCAGTTCTTC. It translates to CASSSFQAQTYNEQFF. The J gene is TRBJ2-1, the V gene TRBV5-1; D is uncertain. The V gene lost 3 bases and the J gene lost 2 bases, with 15 bases spanning the gap. Germline assignment: CDR1 SGHRS and CDR2 YFSETQ. The CDR3 runs to 16 residues.

CDR3 sequence: CATSRGTGTGEIDGNTIYF. In DNA form, the CDR3 reads TGTGCCACCAGCAGAGGGACCGGGACAGGGGAGATTGATGGAAACACCATATATTTT. This chain uses TRBV15 with TRBJ1-3; 10 positions agree with TRBD1. The CDR3 is 19 residues long. Losses at the gene ends were 1 base for V and 3 bases for J; bases not matched to a gene: 12. Germline V gives CDR1 LNHNV, CDR2 YYDKDF (reference sequence).

CDR3 sequence (DNA): TGCAGCGTTGAAGATCCTCAAGCGGGAGGCCTATACGAGCAGTACTTC. This codes for CSVEDPQAGGLYEQYF. The genes are TRBV29-1 and TRBJ2-7; 9 bases are shared with TRBD2. V trimming: 0 bases; J trimming: 4 bases; junction bases outside the gene matches: 10. The CDR3 spans 16 residues. The V gene's germline CDR1 is SQVTM and CDR2 ANQGSEA.

The rearrangement uses TRBV6-1 and TRBJ1-2, with 9 bases that match TRBD1. The CDR3 contains 15 residues. The junction had 4 bases not matched to a gene; V was cut back by 4 bases and J by 1 base. The V gene's germline CDR1 is MNHNS and CDR2 SASEGT. This chain's CDR3 is CASSGQGGRNYGYTF. DNA of the CDR3: TGTGCCAGCAGTGGACAGGGGGGCCGTAACTATGGCTACACCTTC.

The rearrangement links TRBV7-8 to TRBJ2-4, with 7 bases matching TRBD2. Unmatched junction bases numbered 8, after V lost 2 bases and J lost 1 base. The CDR3 is made up of 17 amino acids. CDR1 SGHVS and CDR2 FQNEAQ come from the germline V gene. The CDR3 coding sequence is TGTGCCAGCAGCTTAAGTTTAGTCGGGGGGGCCAAAAACATTCAGTACTTC. Amino acids: CASSLSLVGGAKNIQYF. Full variable domain (outside the CDR3, taken from reference TRBV7-8 and TRBJ2-4): GAGVSQSPRYKVAKRGQDVALRCDPISGHVSLFWYQQALGQGPEFLTYFQNEAQLDKSGLPSDRFFAERPEGSVSTLKIQRTQQEDSAVYLCASSLSLVGGAKNIQYFGAGTRLSVL.